This TCR beta chain originates from a study of breast tumors, draining lymph nodes, adjacent tissues. Whole-study findings and limits: Tumor repertoires ranked between lymph nodes and nontumor tissue in diversity, with V and J gene preferences. Luminal-like breast cancer showed significantly higher tumor–nontumor repertoire similarity than basal-like. Most tumor T cells seemingly derive from lymph node, then expand in tumor.

The lymph nodes were axillary draining lymph nodes from breast cancer patients. One entry per CDR3 protein results from TCRdb running MiXCR on the multiplex PCR reads. The data contain around 110,000 distinct CDR3 sequences, roughly 29% of them seen just once; the ten biggest clones take up around 6%. This clonotype was seen many times. What it recognizes is unknown. CDR1 is MGHRA, CDR2 YSYEKL, per germline. V was clipped by 1 base and J by 6 bases, with 4 bases between them. CDR3 length: 12 amino acids. Material: axillary lymph node tissue. The chain joins TRBV4-1 to TRBJ1-5; D unclear. The receptor was isolated from a female donor with breast cancer. Some clones in this sample may be carry-over from other donors' samples. CDR3 sequence reads: CASSQGLQPQHF. DNA for the CDR3: TGCGCCAGCAGCCAAGGGCTTCAGCCCCAGCATTTT.